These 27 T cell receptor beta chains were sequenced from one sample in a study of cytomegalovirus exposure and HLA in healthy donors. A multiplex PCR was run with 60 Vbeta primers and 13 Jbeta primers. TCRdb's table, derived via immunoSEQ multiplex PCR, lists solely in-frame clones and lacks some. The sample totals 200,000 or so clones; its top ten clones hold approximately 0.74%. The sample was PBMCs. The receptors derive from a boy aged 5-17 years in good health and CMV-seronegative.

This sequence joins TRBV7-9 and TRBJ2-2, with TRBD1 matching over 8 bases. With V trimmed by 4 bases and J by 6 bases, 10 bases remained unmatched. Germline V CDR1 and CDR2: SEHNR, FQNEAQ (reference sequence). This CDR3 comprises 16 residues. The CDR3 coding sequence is TGTGCCAGCAGCTCGGACAGGGTTGGTGGAGCCGGGGAGCTGTTTTTT. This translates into CASSSDRVGGAGELFF.

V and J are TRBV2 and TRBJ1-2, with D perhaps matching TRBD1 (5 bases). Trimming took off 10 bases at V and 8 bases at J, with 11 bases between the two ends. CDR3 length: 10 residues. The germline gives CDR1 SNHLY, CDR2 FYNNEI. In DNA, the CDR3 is TGTGCCACCGGCCAGGGAGGCTACACCTTC. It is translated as CATGQGGYTF.

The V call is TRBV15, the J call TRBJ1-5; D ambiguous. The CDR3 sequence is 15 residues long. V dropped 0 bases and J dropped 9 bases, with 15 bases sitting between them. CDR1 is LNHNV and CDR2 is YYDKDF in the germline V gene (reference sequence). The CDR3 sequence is CATSRDREVRRPQHF. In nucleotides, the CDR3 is TGTGCCACCAGCAGAGATCGGGAAGTGCGTCGGCCCCAGCATTTT.

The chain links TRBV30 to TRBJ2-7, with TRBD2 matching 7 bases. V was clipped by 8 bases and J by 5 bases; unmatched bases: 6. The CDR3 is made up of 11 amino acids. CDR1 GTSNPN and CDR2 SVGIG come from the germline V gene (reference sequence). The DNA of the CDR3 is TGTGCCACCTCGGGGGGAAACGAGCAGTACTTC. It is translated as CATSGGNEQYF. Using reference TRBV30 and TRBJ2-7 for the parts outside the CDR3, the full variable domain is SQTIHQWPATLVQPVGSPLSLECTVEGTSNPNLYWYRQAAGRGLQLLFYSVGIGQISSEVPQNLSASRPQDRQFILSSKKLLLSDSGFYLCATSGGNEQYFGPGTRLTVT.

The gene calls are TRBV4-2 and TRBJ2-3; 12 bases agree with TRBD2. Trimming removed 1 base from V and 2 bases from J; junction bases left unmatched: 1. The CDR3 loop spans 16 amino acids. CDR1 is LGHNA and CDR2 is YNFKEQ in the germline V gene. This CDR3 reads CASSQGLAGATDTQYF. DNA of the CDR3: TGTGCCAGCAGCCAAGGACTAGCGGGGGCCACAGATACGCAGTATTTT.

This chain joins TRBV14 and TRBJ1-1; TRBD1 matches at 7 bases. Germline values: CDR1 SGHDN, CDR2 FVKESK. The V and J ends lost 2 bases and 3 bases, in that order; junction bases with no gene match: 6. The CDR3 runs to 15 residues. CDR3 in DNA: TGTGCCAGCAGCCAACACAGGGGTGAGGACACTGAAGCTTTCTTT. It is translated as CASSQHRGEDTEAFF.

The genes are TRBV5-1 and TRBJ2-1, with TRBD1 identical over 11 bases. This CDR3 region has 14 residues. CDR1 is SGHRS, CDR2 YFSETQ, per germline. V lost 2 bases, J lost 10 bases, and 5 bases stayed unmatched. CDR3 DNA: TGCGCCAGCAGCTTAGGACAGGGGGCGCGAGAGCAGTTCTTC. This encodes CASSLGQGAREQFF.

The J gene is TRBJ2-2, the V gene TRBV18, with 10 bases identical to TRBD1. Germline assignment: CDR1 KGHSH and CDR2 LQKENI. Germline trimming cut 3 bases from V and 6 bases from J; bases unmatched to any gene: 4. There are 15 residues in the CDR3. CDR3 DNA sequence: TGTGCCAGCTCACCGACAGGGGGCTGGTCCGGGGAGCTGTTTTTT. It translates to CASSPTGGWSGELFF.

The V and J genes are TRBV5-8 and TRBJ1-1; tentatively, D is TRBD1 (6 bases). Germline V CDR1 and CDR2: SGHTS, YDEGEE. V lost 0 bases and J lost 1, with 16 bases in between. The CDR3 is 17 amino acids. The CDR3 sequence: CASSLARTVSRNTEAFF. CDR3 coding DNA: TGTGCCAGCAGCTTGGCCCGGACAGTTTCACGGAACACTGAAGCTTTCTTT.

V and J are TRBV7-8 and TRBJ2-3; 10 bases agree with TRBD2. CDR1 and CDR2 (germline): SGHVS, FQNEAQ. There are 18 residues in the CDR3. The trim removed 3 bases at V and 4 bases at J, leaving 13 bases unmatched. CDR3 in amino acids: CASSFPLAGDLQSDTQYF. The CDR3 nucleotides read TGTGCCAGCAGCTTCCCGCTAGCGGGGGATTTGCAGTCAGATACGCAGTATTTT.

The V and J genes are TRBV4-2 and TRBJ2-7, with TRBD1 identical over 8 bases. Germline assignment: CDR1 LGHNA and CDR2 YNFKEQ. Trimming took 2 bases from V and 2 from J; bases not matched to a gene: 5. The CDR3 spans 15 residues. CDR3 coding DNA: TGTGCCAGCAGCCAAACGACAGGGGCGGCCTACGAGCAGTACTTC. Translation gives CASSQTTGAAYEQYF.

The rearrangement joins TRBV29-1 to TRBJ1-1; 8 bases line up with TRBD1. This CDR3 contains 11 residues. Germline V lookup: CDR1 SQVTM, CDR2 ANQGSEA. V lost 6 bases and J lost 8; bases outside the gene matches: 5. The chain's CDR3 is CSVVTGVEAFF. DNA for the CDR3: TGCAGCGTGGTGACAGGGGTGGAAGCTTTCTTT.

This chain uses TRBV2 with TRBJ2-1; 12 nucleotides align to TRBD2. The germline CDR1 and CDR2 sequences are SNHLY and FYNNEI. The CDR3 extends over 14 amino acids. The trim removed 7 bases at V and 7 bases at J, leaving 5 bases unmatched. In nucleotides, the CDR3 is TGTGCCAGCATCGGACTAGCGGGGCTAAATGAGCAGTTCTTC. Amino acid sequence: CASIGLAGLNEQFF.

The CDR3 coding sequence is TGTGCCAGCAGCTTAGCGTTGGAGGGTGGCTACACCTTC. Translating gives CASSLALEGGYTF. The chain is built from TRBV7-8 and TRBJ1-2; D unresolved. V was clipped by 0 bases and J by 7 bases, with 9 bases between them. The CDR3 length is 13 residues. The germline V gene has CDR1 SGHVS and CDR2 FQNEAQ.

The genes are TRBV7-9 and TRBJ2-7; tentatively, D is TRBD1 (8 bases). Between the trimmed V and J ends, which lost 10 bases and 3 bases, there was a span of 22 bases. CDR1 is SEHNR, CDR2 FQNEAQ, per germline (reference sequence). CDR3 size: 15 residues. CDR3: CATQEGGTGGYEQYF. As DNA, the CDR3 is TGTGCCACCCAGGAGGGGGGGACAGGCGGCTACGAGCAGTACTTC.

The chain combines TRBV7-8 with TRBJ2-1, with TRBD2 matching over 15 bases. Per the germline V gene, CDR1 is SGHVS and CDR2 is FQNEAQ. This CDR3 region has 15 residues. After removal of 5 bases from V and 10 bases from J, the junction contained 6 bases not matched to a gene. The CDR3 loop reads CASSGGLAGGFEQFF. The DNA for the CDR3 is TGTGCCAGCAGCGGGGGACTAGCGGGGGGTTTCGAGCAGTTCTTC.

The CDR3 bases are TGCGCCAGCAGCTCTACTCAGTCGCGGGCATGGGAGAACACTGAAGCTTTCTTT. Its protein product is CASSSTQSRAWENTEAFF. The chain joins TRBV5-1 to TRBJ1-1; D is ambiguous. V shed 3 bases and J shed 1 base, with 22 bases lying between them. The CDR3 runs 18 residues. Germline values: CDR1 SGHRS, CDR2 YFSETQ.

CDR3 in amino acids: CASSSGAGAETQYF. The CDR3, as DNA: TGTGCCAGCAGCTCCGGGGCGGGGGCGGAGACCCAGTACTTC. The chain uses TRBV5-6 and TRBJ2-5; D is possibly TRBD2 (7 bases). The V gene lost 3 bases and the J gene lost 5 bases, with 14 bases spanning the gap. Germline CDR1 reads SGHDT; CDR2 reads YYEEEE. CDR3 length equals 14 residues.

CDR3 sequence (DNA): TGCGCCAGCAGCGAGAGGGGGCTCGCATTCTCCTACGAGCAGTACTTC. Protein sequence: CASSERGLAFSYEQYF. The chain uses TRBV5-1 and TRBJ2-5, with 7 positions matching TRBD1. With the DNA end fitting TRBJ2-7 better, the J assignment may be wrong. Germline loops: CDR1 SGHRS, CDR2 YFSETQ. The CDR3 length is 16 residues.

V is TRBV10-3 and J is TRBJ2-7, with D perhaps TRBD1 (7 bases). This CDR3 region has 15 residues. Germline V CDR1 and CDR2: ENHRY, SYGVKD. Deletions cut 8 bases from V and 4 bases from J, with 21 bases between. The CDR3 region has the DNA TGTGCCATCGCCGCGTCCGGAGGGGGCAAGTACGAGCAGTACTTC. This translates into CAIAASGGGKYEQYF.

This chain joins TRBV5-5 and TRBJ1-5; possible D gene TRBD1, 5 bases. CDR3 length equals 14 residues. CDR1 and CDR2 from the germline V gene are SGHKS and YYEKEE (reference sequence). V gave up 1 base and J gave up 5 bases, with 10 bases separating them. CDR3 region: CASSLSRADQPQHF. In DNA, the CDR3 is TGTGCCAGCAGCTTGTCCAGGGCAGATCAGCCCCAGCATTTT.

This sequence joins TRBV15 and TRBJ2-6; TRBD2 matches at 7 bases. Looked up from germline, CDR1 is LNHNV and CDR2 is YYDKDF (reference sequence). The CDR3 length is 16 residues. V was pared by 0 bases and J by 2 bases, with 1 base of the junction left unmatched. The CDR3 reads CATSREAGPGANVLTF. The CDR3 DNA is TGTGCCACCAGCAGAGAAGCGGGGCCTGGGGCCAACGTCCTGACTTTC.

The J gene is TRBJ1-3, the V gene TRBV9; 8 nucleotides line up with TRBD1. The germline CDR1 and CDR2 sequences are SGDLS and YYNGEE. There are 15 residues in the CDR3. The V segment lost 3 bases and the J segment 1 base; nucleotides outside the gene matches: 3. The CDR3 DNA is TGTGCCAGCAGCGCCAGACAGGGGTCTGGAAACACCATATATTTT. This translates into CASSARQGSGNTIYF.

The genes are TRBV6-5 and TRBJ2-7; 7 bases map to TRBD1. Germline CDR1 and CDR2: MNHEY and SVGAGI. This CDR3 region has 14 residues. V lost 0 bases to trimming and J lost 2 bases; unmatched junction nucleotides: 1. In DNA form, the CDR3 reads TGTGCCAGCAGTTACTCGGGACAGACCTACGAGCAGTACTTC. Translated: CASSYSGQTYEQYF.

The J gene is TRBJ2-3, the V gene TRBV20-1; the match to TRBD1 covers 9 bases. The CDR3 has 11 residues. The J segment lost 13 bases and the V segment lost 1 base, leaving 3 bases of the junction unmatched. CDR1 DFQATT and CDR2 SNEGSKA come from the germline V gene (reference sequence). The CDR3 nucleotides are TGCAGTGCTAGAGCCCGGGACAGGGAGTATTTT. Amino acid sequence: CSARARDREYF.

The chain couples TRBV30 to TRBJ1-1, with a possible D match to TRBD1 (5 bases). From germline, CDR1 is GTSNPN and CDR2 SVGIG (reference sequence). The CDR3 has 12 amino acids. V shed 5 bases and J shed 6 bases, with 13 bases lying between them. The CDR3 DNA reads TGTGCCTGGGCTACAGGTGCCTCTGAAGCTTTCTTT. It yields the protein CAWATGASEAFF.

The CDR3 reads CASSRTGGHEKLFF. CDR3 nucleotides: TGTGCCAGCAGCCGGACAGGGGGTCATGAAAAACTGTTTTTT. The chain is built from TRBV7-8 and TRBJ1-4; 10 bases fit TRBD1. J was trimmed by 6 bases and V by 5 bases; bases with no gene match: 3. Germline V lookup: CDR1 SGHVS, CDR2 FQNEAQ. The CDR3 runs 14 residues. The full variable domain, with the rest looked up from reference TRBV7-8 and TRBJ1-4, is GAGVSQSPRYKVAKRGQDVALRCDPISGHVSLFWYQQALGQGPEFLTYFQNEAQLDKSGLPSDRFFAERPEGSVSTLKIQRTQQEDSAVYLCASSRTGGHEKLFFGSGTQLSVL.